This TCR beta chain was documented in a study of blood T cell repertoires in COVID-19. Assay used: immunoSEQ multiplex PCR; TCRdb lists only in-frame clones, some missing. The repertoire consists of over 200,000 clones, with around four fifths occurring once and the leading ten covering around 18%. The V gene end was trimmed by 1 base and the J gene end by 4 bases; junction bases not matched to a gene: 12. Germline V gives CDR1 SGHTA, CDR2 FQGNSA. The CDR3 has 17 residues. Sequencing used peripheral blood. The source is a woman aged 80 or over with active or convalescent COVID-19. The rearrangement links TRBV7-2 to TRBJ2-7; TRBD2 agrees at 8 bases. The CDR3, as DNA: TGTGCCAGCAGCTTAGGTGTCCGCGGCGGGAGGAGGTACGAGCAGTACTTC. Protein sequence: CASSLGVRGGRRYEQYF. The full variable domain, in which reference TRBV7-2 and TRBJ2-7 provide the parts outside the CDR3, is GAGVSQSPSNKVTEKGKDVELRCDPISGHTALYWYRQSLGQGLEFLIYFQGNSAPDKSGLPSDRFSAERTGGSVSTLTIQRTQQEDSAVYLCASSLGVRGGRRYEQYFGPGTRLTVT.